Below are 27 T cell receptor beta chains sequenced from a single sample in a study of cytomegalovirus exposure and HLA in healthy donors. Assay: immunoSEQ multiplex PCR; the TCRdb copy retains only in-frame clones and omits some. The sample includes about 160,000 clones, roughly 90% of them seen just once. The material sequenced was PBMCs. Every receptor here comes from a woman between 18 and 29 years old in good health and CMV-seropositive.

V and J are TRBV11-3 and TRBJ2-1; a possible D gene is TRBD2 (6 bases). The V gene lost 0 bases and the J gene lost 1 base, with 19 bases spanning the gap. CDR1 SGHNT and CDR2 YENEEA come from the germline V gene. This CDR3 is 19 amino acids long. The CDR3 region is CASSLDLGGETSSYNEQFF. As DNA, the CDR3 is TGTGCCAGCAGCTTAGATCTAGGCGGGGAGACCTCTTCCTACAATGAGCAGTTCTTC.

This chain joins TRBV6-6 and TRBJ2-7, with TRBD1 identical over 10 bases. The CDR3 runs to 15 residues. The germline V gene has CDR1 MNHNY and CDR2 SVGAGI (reference sequence). Trimming at V came to 6 bases and at J to 6 bases, leaving 11 bases not matched to a gene. The CDR3 reads CASRLSSTGGREQYF. As DNA, the CDR3 is TGTGCCAGCAGACTCAGCTCGACAGGGGGCCGCGAGCAGTACTTC.

In this sample, this clone turned up once. The V and J genes are TRBV29-1 and TRBJ2-3, with no clear D. The CDR3 is 14 amino acids. With 3 bases removed from V and 1 base from J, the gap between germline ends came to 11 bases. CDR1 and CDR2 (germline): SQVTM, ANQGSEA. This chain's CDR3 is CSVEVPRGTDTQYF. CDR3 nucleotides: TGCAGCGTTGAGGTGCCCCGGGGCACAGATACGCAGTATTTT.

The chain carries TRBV7-2 and TRBJ2-7, with 7 bases that match TRBD1. The CDR3 has 14 residues. Germline-derived CDR1 and CDR2 are SGHTA and FQGNSA. The junction had 4 bases not matched to a gene; V was cut back by 3 bases and J by 2 bases. Written as DNA, the CDR3 is TGTGCCAGCAGCTTTGGGACAGTTACCTACGAGCAGTACTTC. It yields the protein CASSFGTVTYEQYF.

The chain employs TRBV19 and TRBJ1-5; D gene uncertain. There are 14 residues in the CDR3. The ends were cut back, 3 bases at V and 5 bases at J, with 11 bases in the middle. Germline V lookup: CDR1 LNHDA, CDR2 SQIVND (reference sequence). CDR3 sequence reads: CASSIRRQDQPQHF. DNA for the CDR3: TGTGCCAGTAGTATCAGAAGGCAGGATCAGCCCCAGCATTTT.

The chain recombines TRBV4-1 with TRBJ1-2; 7 bases are a match to TRBD1. Trimming cost V 1 base and J 6 bases; bases outside gene matches: 2. Germline values: CDR1 MGHRA, CDR2 YSYEKL. CDR3 length: 13 residues. The CDR3 spells CASSQGQGDGYTF. CDR3 DNA: TGCGCCAGCAGCCAAGGACAGGGCGATGGCTACACCTTC.

This sequence joins TRBV7-8 and TRBJ1-2, with D tentatively TRBD1 (6 bases). Trimming removed 3 bases at V and 7 bases at J, with 12 bases between. CDR3 length: 13 residues. Germline V lookup: CDR1 SGHVS, CDR2 FQNEAQ. CDR3 nucleotide sequence: TGTGCCAGCAGCTTGGGGGCCCAGCGTGGCTACACCTTC. This codes for CASSLGAQRGYTF.

The chain is built from TRBV6-6 and TRBJ1-2; perhaps TRBD1 as D (5 bases). The length of the CDR3 is 15 residues. Germline loops: CDR1 MNHNY, CDR2 SVGAGI (reference sequence). V was pared by 0 bases and J by 3 bases, with 11 bases between. CDR3 protein: CASSYSGIRDYGYTF. For the CDR3, the DNA is TGTGCCAGCAGTTACTCCGGAATCAGGGACTATGGCTACACCTTC.

The V and J genes are TRBV29-1 and TRBJ2-1; 15 bases align to TRBD2. J gave up 4 bases and V 6 bases, and 10 bases lay outside the gene matches. The CDR3 loop spans 17 amino acids. CDR1 and CDR2 (germline): SQVTM, ANQGSEA. CDR3 nucleotide sequence: TGCAGCGTCCAAGGACTAGCGGGAGGGGATGGGTACAATGAGCAGTTCTTC. Its protein product is CSVQGLAGGDGYNEQFF.

As DNA, the CDR3 is TGCGCCAGCAGCCCGACAGGGGGGGTAGATGAAAAACTGTTTTTT. Translating it yields CASSPTGGVDEKLFF. The chain uses TRBV5-1 and TRBJ1-4, with 9 positions matching TRBD1. The CDR3 spans 15 residues. The V and J ends lost 4 bases and 6 bases, in that order; junction bases with no gene match: 7. Germline CDR1 SGHRS, CDR2 YFSETQ.

The chain uses TRBV4-1 and TRBJ1-1, with a tentative D call TRBD1 (6 bases). This CDR3 spans 14 amino acids. Trimming stripped 7 bases from V and 7 bases from J, with 19 bases between. Per germline, CDR1 MGHRA and CDR2 YSYEKL. The CDR3 nucleotides are TGCGCCAGCACCCTATTCCCTTGGACAGTTGAAGCTTTCTTT. Translation: CASTLFPWTVEAFF.

This rearrangement joins TRBV19 to TRBJ2-6; D remains unclear. CDR3 size: 15 residues. Trimming pared 1 base from V and 0 bases from J, leaving 4 bases between. Germline V gene sequence: CDR1 LNHDA, CDR2 SQIVND (reference sequence). Written as DNA, the CDR3 is TGTGCCAGTAGTATAGCGGGCTCTGGGGCCAACGTCCTGACTTTC. Residues: CASSIAGSGANVLTF.

The chain uses TRBV6-4 and TRBJ1-1, with TRBD1 matching over 12 bases. Germline V gene lookup returns CDR1 MRHNA and CDR2 SNTAGT. This CDR3 is built from 16 residues. J lost 7 bases, V lost 0 bases, and 6 bases had no gene match. The CDR3: CASSDSTGQGADEAFF. CDR3 nucleotides: TGTGCCAGCAGTGACTCTACGGGACAGGGGGCCGATGAAGCTTTCTTT.

The chain employs TRBV27 and TRBJ1-5, with 8 bases matching TRBD1. Looked up from germline, CDR1 is MNHEY and CDR2 is SMNVEV (reference sequence). The CDR3 is 15 residues long. V trimming: 7 bases; J trimming: 0 bases; junction bases outside the gene matches: 5. Written as DNA, the CDR3 is TGTGCCAGCAACTGGACAGGGAATAGCAATCAGCCCCAGCATTTT. This codes for CASNWTGNSNQPQHF.

The gene calls are TRBV23-1 and TRBJ2-7, with 14 bases matching TRBD2. TRBV23-1 is identified as an open reading frame with a role that is uncertain. The J segment lost 3 bases and the V segment lost 4 bases, leaving 17 bases of the junction unmatched. There are 20 residues in the CDR3. As DNA, the CDR3 is TGCGCCAGCAGTCGAGGTGGGGTACAGGCCGGGACTAGCGGGAGCTACGAGCAGTACTTC. Its translation: CASSRGGVQAGTSGSYEQYF.

V usage is TRBV20-1 and J usage is TRBJ2-4; D ambiguous. The CDR3 sequence is 10 residues long. The germline V gene encodes CDR1 DFQATT and CDR2 SNEGSKA (reference sequence). V lost 2 bases to trimming and J lost 8 bases, with 4 bases between them. CDR3 amino acids: CSARLDIQYF. In DNA, the CDR3 is TGCAGTGCTAGACTAGACATTCAGTACTTC.

This chain connects TRBV29-1 to TRBJ2-5, with 9 bases aligning to TRBD1. The CDR3 has 14 amino acids. Germline V gene data show CDR1 as SQVTM and CDR2 as ANQGSEA. The junction had 5 bases not matched to a gene; V was cut back by 0 bases and J by 6 bases. CDR3 loop: CSVEDGQGMKTQYF. CDR3 coding DNA: TGCAGCGTTGAAGATGGACAGGGGATGAAGACCCAGTACTTC.

The V and J genes are TRBV5-4 and TRBJ1-1; perhaps TRBD1 as D (5 bases). The CDR3 runs 13 residues. V was shortened by 3 bases and J by 7 bases, with 13 bases between the two germline ends. Germline CDR1 is SGHNT and CDR2 is YYREEE (reference sequence). DNA of the CDR3: TGTGCCAGCAGCTCCTCGTCAGGGTTTGAAGCTTTCTTT. This sequence encodes CASSSSSGFEAFF.

In its sample, this clone was seen once. The rearrangement joins TRBV6-5 to TRBJ1-5; 10 nucleotides match TRBD1. V shed 6 bases, J shed 3 bases, and the junction held 5 bases outside the gene matches. This CDR3 spans 15 amino acids. Germline-derived CDR1 and CDR2 are MNHEY and SVGAGI. CDR3 loop: CASSWTGGNNQPQHF. The CDR3 coding sequence is TGTGCCAGCAGCTGGACAGGGGGAAACAATCAGCCCCAGCATTTT.

This clone was recorded a few times. The chain couples TRBV15 to TRBJ1-1, with D possibly matching TRBD1 (6 bases). Trimming cost V 3 bases and J 1 base, with 6 bases left between them. From germline, CDR1 is LNHNV and CDR2 YYDKDF (reference sequence). This CDR3 has 13 amino acids. CDR3 sequence (DNA): TGTGCCACCAGCAGGACAGGGAACACTGAAGCTTTCTTT. Translated: CATSRTGNTEAFF.

The rearrangement links TRBV9 to TRBJ1-2, with 8 bases lining up with TRBD1. J lost 6 bases, V lost 3 bases, and 7 bases had no gene match. CDR3 size: 14 residues. Germline loops: CDR1 SGDLS, CDR2 YYNGEE. The CDR3 sequence is CASSAPGQGHGYTF. CDR3 nucleotide sequence: TGTGCCAGCAGCGCACCTGGACAGGGACATGGCTACACCTTC.

This chain uses TRBV28 with TRBJ2-7, with 12 bases fitting TRBD2. The V gene's germline CDR1 is MDHEN and CDR2 SYDVKM. V lost 1 base to trimming and J lost 4 bases; unmatched junction nucleotides: 2. The CDR3 covers 15 residues. CDR3 residues: CASSLYTSGRYEQYF. In nucleotides, the CDR3 is TGTGCCAGCAGTTTATACACTAGCGGGAGGTACGAGCAGTACTTC.

V is TRBV6-5 and J is TRBJ2-5, with a weak D call TRBD2 (5 bases). V was clipped by 7 bases and J by 5 bases, with 17 bases between them. The length of the CDR3 is 14 residues. Germline V gene data show CDR1 as MNHEY and CDR2 as SVGAGI. Here the CDR3 DNA reads TGTGCCAGCAAGAGGGTGGCGAGGCCGGAGACCCAGTACTTC. Translated, it gives CASKRVARPETQYF.

V is TRBV27 and J is TRBJ1-5, with 9 bases identical to TRBD1. After removal of 2 bases from V and 6 bases from J, the junction contained 5 bases not matched to a gene. The CDR3 covers 15 residues. Germline loops: CDR1 MNHEY, CDR2 SMNVEV (reference sequence). Here the CDR3 DNA reads TGTGCCAGCAGTTTAGAGACAGGGGGAGGTCAGCCCCAGCATTTT. Translated: CASSLETGGGQPQHF.

This chain connects TRBV4-1 to TRBJ1-4; D uncertain. V was trimmed by 0 bases and J by 8 bases, leaving 22 bases between them. The CDR3 length is 18 residues. Germline V gene data show CDR1 as MGHRA and CDR2 as YSYEKL. This chain's CDR3 is CASSQDPDAVKPGEKLFF. Here the CDR3 DNA reads TGCGCCAGCAGCCAAGATCCCGACGCTGTTAAACCGGGGGAAAAACTGTTTTTT.

The chain recombines TRBV13 with TRBJ2-7, with 7 nucleotides matching TRBD1. CDR3 size: 12 residues. With 8 bases clipped from V and 1 base from J, the junction kept 2 bases outside the gene matches. Germline-derived CDR1 and CDR2 are PRHDT and FYEKMQ (reference sequence). CDR3 nucleotide sequence: TGTGCCAGCGGCAGGGGGTCCTACGAGCAGTACTTC. Amino acids: CASGRGSYEQYF.

This clone was detected once. This chain links TRBV10-2 with TRBJ1-5; no definite D call. There are 14 residues in the CDR3. CDR1 and CDR2 from the germline V gene are WSHSY and SAAADI. V was clipped by 7 bases and J by 4 bases, with 14 bases between them. CDR3 sequence (DNA): TGCGCCAGCACGATAAGTGGAGGGAATCAGCCCCAGCATTTT. This codes for CASTISGGNQPQHF.